These 3 T cell receptor beta chains were sequenced from one sample in a study of T-cell memory formation after mild COVID-19. TCRdb reprocessed the 5' RACE reads with MiXCR, giving one entry per CDR3 protein. The repertoire holds some 62,000 distinct CDR3 sequences, with roughly 10% as singletons. Sequenced sample: PBMCs or a T cell subset sorted from them (not recorded which). The origin of the receptors is a man aged 18 to 29 who had mild COVID-19 (a few samples of this study predate the infection). Cell type and time point are not known.

This clonotype was counted only a few times. The V gene is TRBV2, the J gene TRBJ1-4; 7 bases match TRBD1. The germline gives CDR1 SNHLY, CDR2 FYNNEI. The CDR3 is 14 amino acids. Unmatched junction bases numbered 11, after V lost 8 bases and J lost 8 bases. CDR3 amino acids: CASGADRVREKLFF. The CDR3 DNA is TGTGCCAGCGGCGCTGACAGGGTACGGGAAAAACTGTTTTTT.

In this sample, this clonotype turned up a few times. The chain links TRBV6-1 to TRBJ2-1; the D call may be TRBD1 or TRBD2 (5 bases each). In germline, CDR1 is MNHNS, CDR2 SASEGT. The CDR3 covers 12 residues. The germline V and J ends were trimmed by 4 bases and 6 bases, with 7 bases remaining between them. DNA of the CDR3: TGTGCCAGCAGTGCAGGGAGCAATGAGCAGTTCTTC. This encodes CASSAGSNEQFF.

The rearrangement uses TRBV11-2 and TRBJ2-1; TRBD2 matches 9 bases. The germline gives CDR1 SGHAT, CDR2 FQNNGV. Germline trimming cut 4 bases from V and 7 bases from J; bases unmatched to any gene: 11. The CDR3 is made up of 16 amino acids. The CDR3 nucleotides read TGTGCCAGCAGCTCCCTCCGCGGGGGGGCGAGAAATGAGCAGTTCTTC. Its translation: CASSSLRGGARNEQFF.